These 2 T cell receptor beta chains originate from one sample sequenced in a study of cytomegalovirus exposure and HLA in healthy donors. 13 Jbeta primers and 60 Vbeta primers were used for the PCR. TCRdb's copy holds only in-frame clones and misses some; the assay was immunoSEQ multiplex PCR. The sample has 160,000 or so clones; roughly 80% are singletons. Sequenced material: PBMCs. These receptors were taken from a woman in her 30s in good health and CMV-seropositive.

This clone was recorded once. The chain uses TRBV6-4 and TRBJ1-2; D perhaps matches TRBD1 (5 bases). Germline V gives CDR1 MRHNA, CDR2 SNTAGT. Trimming shortened V by 5 bases and J by 4 bases, and 8 bases separated the two germline ends. CDR3 length equals 12 residues. The CDR3 sequence: CASSSGGYGYTF. The CDR3, as DNA: TGTGCCAGCAGTAGCGGGGGCTATGGCTACACCTTC.

The V call is TRBV6-1, the J call TRBJ2-5; 9 bases are shared with TRBD2. Germline values: CDR1 MNHNS, CDR2 SASEGT. The CDR3 runs to 16 residues. The junction had 11 bases not matched to a gene; V was cut back by 4 bases and J by 5 bases. CDR3 loop: CASSGRVAGARETQYF. The DNA for the CDR3 is TGTGCCAGCAGTGGTCGGGTAGCGGGGGCCAGGGAGACCCAGTACTTC.